The 2 T cell receptor beta chains below come from one sample, sequenced in a study of cytomegalovirus exposure and HLA in healthy donors. TCRdb keeps only in-frame clones here, not all; method: immunoSEQ multiplex PCR. The sample comprises a few hundred thousand clones, more than 80% of which are singletons, and approximately 0.8% rests with the top ten. Input material: PBMCs. These receptors were taken from a woman under 30 in good health and CMV-seronegative.

This sequence joins TRBV2 and TRBJ1-5; D call uncertain. The V end was cut by 5 bases, the J end by 1 base, with 15 bases between. Per the germline V gene, CDR1 is SNHLY and CDR2 is FYNNEI. The CDR3 is 16 amino acids. The CDR3 DNA is TGTGCCAGCAGTATCGCCCCGGGTCGAAGCAATCAGCCCCAGCATTTT. It translates to CASSIAPGRSNQPQHF.

The V gene is TRBV15, the J gene TRBJ1-4; 8 bases are a match to TRBD1. Germline V gene lookup returns CDR1 LNHNV and CDR2 YYDKDF (reference sequence). The CDR3 consists of 17 residues. Germline trimming cut 6 bases from V and 8 bases from J; bases unmatched to any gene: 17. The CDR3 DNA reads as TGTGCCACCAGTCCCCTCGGGACAGGCCCTTGGGGGGAAAAACTGTTTTTT. It translates to CATSPLGTGPWGEKLFF.